The rows below give T cell receptor beta chains drawn from one sample of a study of OX40 agonist ivuxolimab in advanced cancers. Sequencing was performed with immunoSEQ multiplex PCR; in TCRdb, only in-frame clones are kept and a portion is missing. Of around 60,000 clones in the sample, about 80% were seen once. Sequencing was performed on CD4+ or CD8+ T cells sorted from blood, taken in a trial of the OX40 agonist ivuxolimab. These receptors were taken from an adult with an advanced solid tumor such as melanoma, head and neck, liver or kidney cancer. Both conserved end residues are part of each CDR3. D genes are given only for firm matches. Size is stated for part of the rows, as once, few or many counts, or as a class when the clone is expanded.

cdr3_length,j_call,v_call,d_call,clone_size,cdr3_nt,cdr3_aa
12,TRBJ1-2,TRBV6-1,NA,NA,TGTGCCAGCAGCCCTGGACTGTATGGCTACACCTTC,CASSPGLYGYTF
15,TRBJ1-6,TRBV9,TRBD1,NA,TGTGCCAGCAGCGCATCGGGACAGGGGGCTTCACCCCTCCACTTT,CASSASGQGASPLHF
19,TRBJ2-3,TRBV28,NA,NA,TGTGCCAGCAGTTTAACCCCAAGACAGGCCCCTAAGGGCGCAGATACGCAGTATTTT,CASSLTPRQAPKGADTQYF
13,TRBJ1-4,TRBV9,NA,once,TGTGCCAGCAGCGTAGTGCCGAATGAAAAACTGTTTTTT,CASSVVPNEKLFF
12,TRBJ1-2,TRBV28,NA,NA,TGTGCCAGCAGTCGAAGGGGGGAGGGCTACACCTTC,CASSRRGEGYTF
16,TRBJ2-2,TRBV7-3,NA,NA,TGTGCCAGCAGCTTATTTACCACAAGGAACACCGGGGAGCTGTTTTTT,CASSLFTTRNTGELFF
12,TRBJ2-1,TRBV5-1,TRBD1,NA,TGCGCCAGCAGCTTAGCTACAGGGGGGCAGTTCTTC,CASSLATGGQFF
13,TRBJ2-3,TRBV5-4,NA,NA,TGTGCCAGCAGCTTGTTAGACACAGATACGCAGTATTTT,CASSLLDTDTQYF
12,TRBJ2-4,TRBV19,NA,NA,TGTGCCAGTAGTATGGTGGCCACAGCGCAGTACTTC,CASSMVATAQYF
16,TRBJ1-5,TRBV4-1,NA,NA,TGCGCCAGCAGCCAATTTAAGGCCCAGGGTGCTCAGCCCCAGCATTTT,CASSQFKAQGAQPQHF
10,TRBJ1-1,TRBV2,NA,NA,TGTGCCAGCCTCATTTTACAAGCTTTCTTT,CASLILQAFF
13,TRBJ2-1,TRBV4-3,NA,few,TGCGCCAGCAGCACGAGCACAGGGAATGAGCAGTTCTTC,CASSTSTGNEQFF
14,TRBJ2-1,TRBV5-4,NA,NA,TGTGCCAGCAGCGGTAGCGGATGGAGAAATGAGCAGTTCTTC,CASSGSGWRNEQFF
15,TRBJ1-1,TRBV5-1,TRBD1,NA,TGCGCCAGCCGAGAATCGGAGGGGGCGAACACTGAAGCTTTCTTT,CASRESEGANTEAFF
12,TRBJ2-3,TRBV5-4,NA,NA,TGTGCCAGCAGCTTGGTGGGGTCTACGCAGTATTTT,CASSLVGSTQYF
12,TRBJ1-1,TRBV6-1,TRBD1,NA,TGTGCCAGCAGTGGGACAGGGGCTGAAGCTTTCTTT,CASSGTGAEAFF
12,TRBJ1-2,TRBV5-6,NA,NA,TGTGCCAGCAGCCAGACAGAGAATGGCTACACCTTC,CASSQTENGYTF
13,TRBJ2-1,TRBV7-2,NA,NA,TGTGCCAGCAGCTTAGCTGGGGCCAATGAGCAGTTCTTC,CASSLAGANEQFF
13,TRBJ1-3,TRBV2,NA,NA,TGTGCCAGCAGATCCGGGGACGGAAACACCATATATTTT,CASRSGDGNTIYF
15,TRBJ1-4,TRBV2,NA,NA,TGTGCCAGCAGTCGAGGGAGGACACGGAATGAAAAACTGTTTTTT,CASSRGRTRNEKLFF
16,TRBJ1-3,TRBV4-1,NA,NA,TGCGCCAGCAGCCAAGAGTCAAGGGCCTCTGGAAACACCATATATTTT,CASSQESRASGNTIYF
16,TRBJ1-4,TRBV6-4,NA,NA,TGTGCCAGCCGGAGCTGTCCGGCTCGTGGAAGAGAAAAACTGTTTTTT,CASRSCPARGREKLFF
13,TRBJ2-5,TRBV30,NA,NA,TGTGCCTGGAGTCAGGACAGACAAGAGACCCAGTACTTC,CAWSQDRQETQYF
13,TRBJ2-4,TRBV7-3,TRBD1,NA,TGTGCCAGCAGCCTCGGACAGGCCAACATTCAGTACTTC,CASSLGQANIQYF
14,TRBJ1-2,TRBV5-5,NA,NA,TGTGCCAGCTCCACGCGGGACGCTCTCGATGGCTACACCTTC,CASSTRDALDGYTF
15,TRBJ2-3,TRBV2,TRBD2,NA,TGTGCCAGCAGGAGGGACTATTTGAACACAGATACGCAGTATTTT,CASRRDYLNTDTQYF